This TCR beta chain was sequenced in a study of Tregs in tolerant kidney transplant recipients. The study's findings and limits: In tolerant patients, donor-specific Tregs outgrew total Tregs, suggesting antigen-driven expansion. Some patients' samples used different primers over time, so nucleotide sequences weren't comparable.

Details on this clone: Its specificity is unknown.

Related graft donors supplied nonmyeloablative bone marrow transplants, and mixed chimerism was transient. Sequencing used immunoSEQ multiplex PCR; TCRdb keeps in-frame clones, though not all of them. The profile shows tens of thousands of clones, roughly 90% of them singletons. Trimming shortened V by 9 bases and J by 1 base, and 13 bases separated the two germline ends. CDR1 is SGHRS, CDR2 YFSETQ, per germline. The length of the CDR3 is 13 residues. The chain couples TRBV5-1 to TRBJ1-1, with no clear D. The sample in question was CD4+ T cells from blood (PBMCs), obtained 24 months after the transplant. This clonotype was sampled from a human patient who received a combined kidney and bone marrow transplant. The graft donor may have contributed some T cells. The CDR3 nucleotides are TGCGCCAACCGCGGGCCTAAGAACACTGAAGCTTTCTTT. Its translation: CANRGPKNTEAFF.